Below are 9 T cell receptor beta chains sequenced from a single sample in a study of patients and donors after allogeneic stem cell transplantation. TCRdb itself ran the RT-PCR reads through MiXCR, one entry per CDR3 protein. The sample records about a million distinct CDR3 sequences, 18% being singletons. Specimen: blood, either unsorted or a sorted T cell fraction (not recorded which). Source of these receptors: a human donor who was either an allogeneic HSCT recipient or a stem cell or donor lymphocyte infusion donor (not recorded which). It is not recorded whose cells these are; they may come from a transplant donor.

This clonotype was seen a few times. The V gene is TRBV9, the J gene TRBJ2-4, with a possible D match to TRBD2 (6 bases). Trimming cost V 3 bases and J 3 bases, with 19 bases left between them. The CDR3 runs to 17 residues. Germline V gives CDR1 SGDLS, CDR2 YYNGEE. As DNA, the CDR3 is TGTGCCAGCAGCGCAGAGGTCGGCGGGATGGGCAAAAACATTCAGTACTTC. Translated, it gives CASSAEVGGMGKNIQYF.

This clonotype was seen only a few times. V is TRBV20-1 and J is TRBJ2-1; TRBD2 might be the D (6 bases). The length of the CDR3 is 16 residues. Germline V gives CDR1 DFQATT, CDR2 SNEGSKA (reference sequence). V lost 0 bases and J 1 base, leaving 13 bases between the germline ends. The CDR3 here is CSARDPDGSSYNEQFF. The CDR3 DNA reads as TGCAGTGCTAGAGATCCGGACGGGAGTTCCTACAATGAGCAGTTCTTC.

In its sample, this clonotype was seen a few times. V is TRBV20-1 and J is TRBJ2-2, with D maybe TRBD2 (6 bases). Germline-derived CDR1 and CDR2 are DFQATT and SNEGSKA (reference sequence). This CDR3 has 12 amino acids. Trimming took off 5 bases at V and 6 bases at J, with 10 bases between the two ends. CDR3 protein: CSALLASGELFF. The CDR3 DNA reads as TGCAGTGCTTTACTAGCATCCGGGGAGCTGTTTTTT.

The chain joins TRBV20-1 to TRBJ1-1; 10 nucleotides align to TRBD1. J lost 7 bases, V lost 2 bases, and 7 bases had no gene match. This CDR3 spans 14 amino acids. Germline V lookup: CDR1 DFQATT, CDR2 SNEGSKA (reference sequence). In DNA, the CDR3 is TGCAGTGCTAGACCGGGACAGGGGAATGGTGAAGCTTTCTTT. Amino acids: CSARPGQGNGEAFF.

This chain joins TRBV7-9 and TRBJ1-4; D ambiguous. This CDR3 region has 17 residues. Germline CDR1 is SEHNR and CDR2 is FQNEAQ (reference sequence). The ends were cut back, 2 bases at V and 1 base at J, with 14 bases in the middle. The CDR3 loop is CASSLWAGDGTNEKLFF. Written as DNA, the CDR3 is TGTGCCAGCAGCTTATGGGCGGGAGACGGAACTAATGAAAAACTGTTTTTT.

The chain carries TRBV29-1 and TRBJ2-1; D gene uncertain. V was clipped by 7 bases and J by 0 bases, with 13 bases between them. The CDR3 runs to 14 residues. Germline values: CDR1 SQVTM, CDR2 ANQGSEA. CDR3 protein: CSAMTGSSYNEQFF. In DNA, the CDR3 is TGCAGCGCTATGACGGGCAGCTCCTACAATGAGCAGTTCTTC.

This clonotype was counted a few times. The rearrangement joins TRBV20-1 to TRBJ2-7, with TRBD2 identical over 13 bases. CDR3 length: 16 residues. The ends lost 3 bases at V and 7 bases at J; junction bases unmatched: 12. The germline V gene has CDR1 DFQATT and CDR2 SNEGSKA (reference sequence). DNA of the CDR3: TGCAGTGCTAGGTCTGGAGGGGCGGGACTAGCGGGAGAGCAGTACTTC. This translates into CSARSGGAGLAGEQYF.

In this sample, this clonotype turned up a few times. The chain carries TRBV5-4 and TRBJ1-5; D not certain. Germline CDR1 reads SGHNT; CDR2 reads YYREEE (reference sequence). The V end was cut by 2 bases, the J end by 5 bases, with 17 bases between. The CDR3 has 16 amino acids. CDR3: CASSFCFGVRHQPQHF. Here the CDR3 DNA reads TGTGCCAGCAGCTTCTGTTTCGGCGTACGACATCAGCCCCAGCATTTT.

This chain connects TRBV18 to TRBJ2-1; D gene ambiguous. Trimming took off 3 bases at V and 8 bases at J, with 8 bases between the two ends. Germline CDR1 is KGHSH and CDR2 is LQKENI. This CDR3 comprises 12 residues. The CDR3 sequence is CASSPRNYEQFF. CDR3 nucleotide sequence: TGTGCCAGCTCACCCAGGAACTATGAGCAGTTCTTC.